This TCR beta chain is drawn from a study of T cells in Graves' hyperthyroidism and ophthalmopathy. General study points: Using 13 V-J features, a model discriminated ophthalmopathy from stable hyperthyroidism. Appearing also in blood were most of the thyroid clonotypes expanded above 0.001.

Amplified regions were TCR beta CDR3 sequences from RNA transcripts. The HTBI primer set served for first-round RT-PCR of the TCR CDR3. TCRdb re-analysed the multiplex PCR reads in MiXCR, keeping a single row per CDR3 protein. The sample has hundreds of thousands of distinct CDR3 sequences, about 15% seen once. Germline V gene lookup returns CDR1 MNHEY and CDR2 SVGEGT. CDR3 size: 14 residues. V was cut by 7 bases and J by 5 bases, with 17 bases left in between. This clonotype was picked up many times. The target antigen is unknown. The clonotype originates from a woman between 55 and 75 years old with Graves' ophthalmopathy. Material: blood. The chain joins TRBV6-2 or TRBV6-3 to TRBJ1-1; TRBD1 is a possible D gene (5 bases). CDR3 region: CASTRRGRETEAFF. CDR3 DNA: TGTGCCAGCACCAGACGGGGCAGGGAAACTGAAGCTTTCTTT.